The 15 T cell receptor beta chains presented below share a single source sample, sequenced in a study of identical twins. TCRdb re-derived calls from the 5' RACE reads in MiXCR, one entry per CDR3 protein. The sample records 350,000 to 400,000 distinct CDR3 sequences, approximately 9.1% being singletons. Sequenced: naive T cells sorted from blood. The receptors shown here come from a woman between 45 and 65 years old in good health.

This clonotype was observed many times. The rearrangement uses TRBV6-5 and TRBJ2-2, with TRBD1 identical over 8 bases. Trimming removed 6 bases from V and 6 bases from J; junction bases left unmatched: 3. The germline V gene encodes CDR1 MNHEY and CDR2 SVGAGI. This CDR3 comprises 13 residues. The CDR3 bases are TGTGCCAGCAGATCAGGGGGCCCCGGGGAGCTGTTTTTT. It codes for CASRSGGPGELFF.

This clonotype has ten or more counts. This chain joins TRBV29-1 and TRBJ2-5; TRBD2 is a possible D gene (5 bases). Trimming left V 5 bases short and J 2 bases short, with 15 bases between. Germline V gives CDR1 SQVTM, CDR2 ANQGSEA. The CDR3 runs to 14 residues. In DNA form, the CDR3 reads TGCAGCGTTTCCGGGAAGCCCTTTCAAGAGACCCAGTACTTC. Its translation is CSVSGKPFQETQYF.

The chain links TRBV4-1 to TRBJ2-1; tentatively, D is TRBD2 (5 bases). CDR1 and CDR2 from the germline V gene are MGHRA and YSYEKL. The CDR3 is made up of 14 amino acids. V was pared by 3 bases and J by 2 bases, with 8 bases between. DNA of the CDR3: TGCGCCAGCAGCCATCCCGGGGCCTACAATGAGCAGTTCTTC. Its translation: CASSHPGAYNEQFF.

The CDR3 protein is CASSYRPGTGHYEQYV. In DNA form, the CDR3 reads TGCGCCAGCAGCTACCGTCCCGGGACAGGGCACTACGAGCAGTACGTC. This rearrangement joins TRBV5-1 to TRBJ2-7; 9 bases map to TRBD1. Germline V gene lookup returns CDR1 SGHRS and CDR2 YFSETQ. The CDR3 covers 16 residues. Unmatched junction bases numbered 10, after V lost 3 bases and J lost 3 bases.

This chain joins TRBV24-1 and TRBJ2-2; D remains ambiguous. V was trimmed by 6 bases and J by 4 bases, leaving 8 bases between them. CDR1 KGHDR and CDR2 SFDVKD come from the germline V gene. The length of the CDR3 is 13 residues. The CDR3 is CATSLFGTGELFF. CDR3 DNA sequence: TGTGCCACCAGTCTATTCGGCACCGGGGAGCTGTTTTTT.

This clonotype was seen a handful of times. CDR3 loop: CAWSPLGTGELFF. As DNA, the CDR3 is TGTGCCTGGAGTCCCCTAGGGACCGGGGAGCTGTTTTTT. V gene TRBV30 combines with J gene TRBJ2-2; the D is unclear. The V and J ends lost 2 bases and 5 bases respectively, with 9 bases between them. The CDR3 contains 13 residues. Germline V gives CDR1 GTSNPN, CDR2 SVGIG (reference sequence).

The gene calls are TRBV5-1 and TRBJ2-3; D is undetermined. Germline V gene lookup returns CDR1 SGHRS and CDR2 YFSETQ. The V end was cut by 0 bases, the J end by 4 bases, with 9 bases between. The CDR3 consists of 14 residues. CDR3 nucleotide sequence: TGCGCCAGCAGCTTGGTATGGGGTGCAGATACGCAGTATTTT. Translating gives CASSLVWGADTQYF.

V usage is TRBV27 and J usage is TRBJ2-3; 10 bases fit TRBD2. Germline trimming cut 7 bases from V and 0 bases from J; bases unmatched to any gene: 10. The length of the CDR3 is 17 residues. CDR1 MNHEY and CDR2 SMNVEV come from the germline V gene (reference sequence). CDR3 in DNA: TGTGCCAGCAACCCATCGAGCGGGAGGGATAGCACAGATACGCAGTATTTT. Its protein product is CASNPSSGRDSTDTQYF.

This clonotype was seen a few times. V usage is TRBV10-3 and J usage is TRBJ1-1; D possibly corresponds to TRBD1 (5 bases). CDR3 length equals 12 residues. Germline V gene data show CDR1 as ENHRY and CDR2 as SYGVKD. The ends were cut back, 10 bases at V and 2 bases at J, with 11 bases in the middle. CDR3: CATRDHNTEAFF. As DNA, the CDR3 is TGTGCCACCAGGGACCACAACACTGAAGCTTTCTTT.

The gene calls are TRBV12-3 or TRBV12-4 and TRBJ2-3; TRBD1 agrees at 12 bases. The CDR3 spans 18 residues. V dropped 5 bases and J dropped 4; count of bases not matched to a gene: 13. Here the CDR3 DNA reads TGTGCCAGCAGTCGGTCTCTTCCCGGGACAGGGGGCTCAGATACGCAGTATTTT. The encoded protein is CASSRSLPGTGGSDTQYF.

The sample holds a few counts of this clonotype. The chain uses TRBV4-1 and TRBJ2-2, with 7 bases identical to TRBD2. Germline CDR1 is MGHRA and CDR2 is YSYEKL. The ends lost 10 bases at V and 7 bases at J; junction bases unmatched: 9. This CDR3 is 13 amino acids long. CDR3 DNA: TGCGCCACCGCTATGGGACTAAACGGGGAGCTGTTTTTT. It yields the protein CATAMGLNGELFF.

The chain carries TRBV9 and TRBJ2-3, with TRBD2 matching 11 bases. V dropped 3 bases and J dropped 1; count of bases not matched to a gene: 1. Germline lookup yields CDR1 SGDLS and CDR2 YYNGEE. The CDR3 runs to 15 residues. CDR3 DNA: TGTGCCAGCAGCGAGGGACTAGCGGGCACAGATACGCAGTATTTT. Its protein is CASSEGLAGTDTQYF.

This clonotype was counted at least ten times. The chain has TRBV9 and TRBJ1-2, with D possibly TRBD1 on 6 matching bases. V lost 0 bases and J lost 4, with 10 bases in between. This CDR3 spans 14 amino acids. Germline values: CDR1 SGDLS, CDR2 YYNGEE. The CDR3: CASSVGTVSYGYTF. The CDR3 region has the DNA TGTGCCAGCAGCGTAGGGACAGTCTCCTATGGCTACACCTTC.

The table lists this clonotype with many counts. The V and J genes are TRBV5-1 and TRBJ2-3; 10 nucleotides align to TRBD1. The CDR3 runs 16 residues. The ends lost 3 bases at V and 2 bases at J; junction bases unmatched: 6. The germline V gene encodes CDR1 SGHRS and CDR2 YFSETQ. The CDR3 region is CASSWSGTGVTDTQYF. In DNA, the CDR3 is TGCGCCAGCAGCTGGAGTGGGACAGGGGTCACAGATACGCAGTATTTT. The full variable domain, in which reference TRBV5-1 and TRBJ2-3 provide the parts outside the CDR3, is KAGVTQTPRYLIKTRGQQVTLSCSPISGHRSVSWYQQTPGQGLQFLFEYFSETQRNKGNFPGRFSGRQFSNSRSEMNVSTLELGDSALYLCASSWSGTGVTDTQYFGPGTRLTVL.

A note on this clonotype: This may come from a read error, since a much larger clone is one base off. The chain couples TRBV12-3 or TRBV12-4 to TRBJ1-1; D not resolved. This CDR3 has 12 residues. Trimming took 7 bases from V and 1 from J, leaving 7 bases between them. The CDR3, as DNA: TGTGCCAGCACCCTCCGGAACACTGAAGCTTTCTTT. Translated, it gives CASTLRNTEAFF.